Listed here are 26 T cell receptor beta chains from one sample, sequenced in a study of beta chain features in type 1 diabetes. Expressed TCRB transcripts were sequenced because the entire RNA isolate underwent reverse transcription. Here immunoSEQ multiplex PCR was the method, and the copy in TCRdb shows in-frame clones only, minus some. The sample consists of 900,000 or so clones, roughly 17% of them appearing once. The specimen sequenced was naive CD4+ T cells from blood. The receptors originated from a woman in her late teens or twenties in good health.

The chain combines TRBV7-2 with TRBJ1-2, with a weak D call TRBD1 (6 bases). The CDR3 runs 15 residues. CDR1 and CDR2 (germline): SGHTA, FQGNSA. V was pared by 7 bases and J by 7 bases, with 22 bases between. For the CDR3, the DNA is TGTGCCAGCACCGAAAATACAGGGTTCGCTGGTGGCTACACCTTC. Translated, it gives CASTENTGFAGGYTF.

This clone has just a few counts. The chain employs TRBV4-3 and TRBJ2-7; 10 bases line up with TRBD2. The CDR3 extends over 21 amino acids. Germline assignment: CDR1 LGHNA and CDR2 YSLEER. Unmatched junction bases numbered 22, after V lost 1 base and J lost 4 bases. As DNA, the CDR3 is TGCGCCAGCAGCCAAGGCCCATCTACAGCGGGAGGGCCCCCCTATTGGTACGAGCAGTACTTC. Translation gives CASSQGPSTAGGPPYWYEQYF.

This clone was seen a few times. The chain recombines TRBV5-1 with TRBJ2-7; D is unresolved. This CDR3 contains 13 residues. Trimming left V 0 bases short and J 3 bases short, with 7 bases between. Germline values: CDR1 SGHRS, CDR2 YFSETQ. CDR3 loop: CASSLGKDYEQYF. CDR3 bases: TGCGCCAGCAGCTTGGGGAAAGACTACGAGCAGTACTTC.

This clone was observed a handful of times. The chain joins TRBV2 to TRBJ1-5, with a possible D match to TRBD1 (6 bases). V dropped 8 bases and J dropped 4 bases, with 12 bases sitting between them. This CDR3 has 13 residues. CDR1 and CDR2 from the germline V gene are SNHLY and FYNNEI. This chain's CDR3 is CASRRTENQPQHF. DNA of the CDR3: TGTGCCAGCCGCCGGACAGAAAATCAGCCCCAGCATTTT. Based on the CDR3 plus reference TRBV2 and TRBJ1-5, the full variable domain is EPEVTQTPSHQVTQMGQEVILRCVPISNHLYFYWYRQILGQKVEFLVSFYNNEISEKSEIFDDQFSVERPDGSNFTLKIRSTKLEDSAMYFCASRRTENQPQHFGDGTRLSIL.

There are a few counts of this clone. The chain uses TRBV5-6 and TRBJ2-7; D may be TRBD1 or TRBD2 (5 bases each). The CDR3 has 14 amino acids. Per germline, CDR1 SGHDT and CDR2 YYEEEE. Trimming took off 0 bases at V and 3 bases at J, with 10 bases between the two ends. CDR3 DNA: TGTGCCAGCAGCTTGGGGGGACCCTTCTACGAGCAGTACTTC. Protein sequence: CASSLGGPFYEQYF.

The chain is built from TRBV7-9 and TRBJ2-7; D is possibly TRBD2 (6 bases). Germline values: CDR1 SEHNR, CDR2 FQNEAQ (reference sequence). This CDR3 spans 16 amino acids. Trimming pared 5 bases from V and 2 bases from J, leaving 19 bases between. CDR3 protein: CASSRGTSRGPYEQYF. The CDR3 coding sequence is TGTGCCAGCAGCAGAGGGACTTCGAGGGGACCCTACGAGCAGTACTTC. The whole variable domain, filled in from reference TRBV7-9 and TRBJ2-7, reads DTGVSQNPRHKITKRGQNVTFRCDPISEHNRLYWYRQTLGQGPEFLTYFQNEAQLEKSRLLSDRFSAERPKGSFSTLEIQRTEQGDSAMYLCASSRGTSRGPYEQYFGPGTRLTVT.

V and J are TRBV4-3 and TRBJ2-1, with D unresolved. The CDR3 loop spans 15 amino acids. Germline values: CDR1 LGHNA, CDR2 YSLEER. Trimming pared 0 bases from V and 0 bases from J, leaving 6 bases between. The CDR3 region has the DNA TGCGCCAGCAGCCAAGAACATGGCTCCTACAATGAGCAGTTCTTC. Translating gives CASSQEHGSYNEQFF.

This rearrangement joins TRBV19 to TRBJ1-5; D unclear. The CDR3 contains 13 residues. V dropped 8 bases and J dropped 4 bases, with 12 bases sitting between them. The germline CDR1 and CDR2 sequences are LNHDA and SQIVND (reference sequence). In DNA, the CDR3 is TGTGCCAGTCTGGGCCAACTAAATCAGCCCCAGCATTTT. This gives the protein CASLGQLNQPQHF.

V and J are TRBV11-2 and TRBJ2-3, with 7 bases fitting TRBD2. The CDR3 loop spans 14 amino acids. Germline assignment: CDR1 SGHAT and CDR2 FQNNGV. V gave up 3 bases and J gave up 0 bases; unmatched junction bases: 0. CDR3 in DNA: TGTGCCAGCAGCTTTAGCGGGAGCACAGATACGCAGTATTTT. Translation gives CASSFSGSTDTQYF.

This clone was observed a handful of times. The chain couples TRBV7-9 to TRBJ1-1; weak D call: TRBD1 (6 bases). The V gene's germline CDR1 is SEHNR and CDR2 FQNEAQ (reference sequence). The germline V and J ends were trimmed by 1 base and 8 bases, with 17 bases remaining between them. This CDR3 is 15 amino acids long. CDR3 in DNA: TGTGCCAGCAGCTTAGAGCCGACCGGGACAAAGGAAGCTTTCTTT. It codes for CASSLEPTGTKEAFF.

This chain uses TRBV9 with TRBJ2-1; 7 nucleotides match TRBD2. Germline V gene lookup returns CDR1 SGDLS and CDR2 YYNGEE. V lost 4 bases to trimming and J lost 2 bases; unmatched junction nucleotides: 6. CDR3 size: 15 residues. This chain's CDR3 is CASSTRAGAYNEQFF. The CDR3 DNA is TGTGCCAGCAGCACTAGGGCGGGAGCCTACAATGAGCAGTTCTTC.

This clone was observed a handful of times. The chain joins TRBV10-3 to TRBJ2-7; a weak D match, TRBD2 (6 bases). V was pared by 0 bases and J by 0 bases, with 15 bases between. The CDR3 spans 17 residues. CDR1 is ENHRY and CDR2 is SYGVKD in the germline V gene. In nucleotides, the CDR3 is TGTGCCATCAGTGAGTCGGAGGGAATCGGGACCTCCTACGAGCAGTACTTC. This encodes CAISESEGIGTSYEQYF.

The rearrangement links TRBV28 to TRBJ2-7; tentative D call: TRBD2 (5 bases). With 7 bases removed from V and 6 bases from J, the gap between germline ends came to 13 bases. Germline CDR1 reads MDHEN; CDR2 reads SYDVKM. This CDR3 is built from 12 residues. CDR3 bases: TGTGCCAGCAAGGTTCCGGGGAGCGAGCAGTACTTC. It specifies CASKVPGSEQYF.

This clone was seen a handful of times. The genes are TRBV2 and TRBJ2-6, with D perhaps matching TRBD2 (5 bases). V was trimmed by 7 bases and J by 0 bases, leaving 10 bases between them. The CDR3 has 15 residues. CDR1 SNHLY and CDR2 FYNNEI come from the germline V gene. The DNA for the CDR3 is TGTGCCAGCACCGACGGAGGCTCTGGGGCCAACGTCCTGACTTTC. The encoded protein is CASTDGGSGANVLTF.

This clone appeared a few times. The chain recombines TRBV28 with TRBJ2-1; no definite D call. V dropped 2 bases and J dropped 2 bases, with 10 bases sitting between them. The CDR3 covers 15 residues. CDR1 MDHEN and CDR2 SYDVKM come from the germline V gene. This chain's CDR3 is CASSLPALAYNEQFF. The DNA for the CDR3 is TGTGCCAGCAGTTTACCGGCGTTGGCCTACAATGAGCAGTTCTTC.

A note on this clone: The same CDR3 arises from other DNA sequences in this sample as well. The chain has TRBV28 and TRBJ2-1; TRBD2 agrees at 7 bases. V dropped 2 bases and J dropped 0; count of bases not matched to a gene: 1. The CDR3 has 15 amino acids. Germline V gene sequence: CDR1 MDHEN, CDR2 SYDVKM. The CDR3 region is CASSLGGSSYNEQFF. In DNA, the CDR3 is TGTGCCAGCAGTTTAGGCGGGAGCTCCTACAATGAGCAGTTCTTC.

Only a few counts were recorded for this clone. This rearrangement joins TRBV5-1 to TRBJ2-7; D possibly corresponds to TRBD1 (5 bases). The germline V gene has CDR1 SGHRS and CDR2 YFSETQ. The germline V and J ends were trimmed by 3 bases and 3 bases, with 13 bases remaining between them. The CDR3 consists of 14 residues. The CDR3 protein is CASSSVGQDYEQYF. In DNA form, the CDR3 reads TGCGCCAGCAGCTCGGTCGGACAAGACTACGAGCAGTACTTC.

V and J are TRBV6-5 and TRBJ2-2; D remains unclear. Trimming removed 7 bases at V and 0 bases at J, with 6 bases between. The CDR3 loop spans 13 amino acids. Germline CDR1 is MNHEY and CDR2 is SVGAGI. Written as DNA, the CDR3 is TGTGCCAGCACCCTGTCGAACACCGGGGAGCTGTTTTTT. It codes for CASTLSNTGELFF.

This chain uses TRBV11-1 with TRBJ1-1, with D uncertain. The V end lost 2 bases, the J end lost 11 bases, and 18 bases lay between the germline ends. The CDR3 is made up of 14 amino acids. Germline V gene data show CDR1 as SGHAT and CDR2 as FQDESV (reference sequence). The CDR3 nucleotides read TGTGCCAGCAGCTTACTTTCAGACTCTGAACGGGCTTTCTTT. Protein product: CASSLLSDSERAFF. Looking up the rest from reference TRBV11-1 and TRBJ1-1 gives the full variable domain: EAEVAQSPRYKITEKSQAVAFWCDPISGHATLYWYRQILGQGPELLVQFQDESVVDDSQLPKDRFSAERLKGVDSTLKIQPAELGDSAMYLCASSLLSDSERAFFGQGTRLTVV.

This clone showed up just a few times. This sequence joins TRBV19 and TRBJ2-1; a possible D gene is TRBD2 (5 bases). The CDR3 sequence is 15 residues long. Per the germline V gene, CDR1 is LNHDA and CDR2 is SQIVND (reference sequence). The V gene lost 3 bases and the J gene lost 8 bases, with 17 bases spanning the gap. The CDR3 DNA sequence: TGTGCCAGTAGTATTAGGGAGTTGGCCTTCGATGAGCAGTTCTTC. It yields the protein CASSIRELAFDEQFF.

This clone was counted once. The chain employs TRBV6-5 and TRBJ2-5; TRBD2 matches at 8 bases. The CDR3 sequence is 14 residues long. Losses at the gene ends were 4 bases for V and 5 bases for J; bases not matched to a gene: 6. Germline V gene sequence: CDR1 MNHEY, CDR2 SVGAGI. The CDR3 sequence: CASSLGGRSETQYF. The CDR3 DNA reads as TGTGCCAGCAGTTTGGGCGGGAGGTCTGAGACCCAGTACTTC.

The count of this clone is one. The V and J genes are TRBV6-5 and TRBJ1-5, with a tentative D call TRBD1 (5 bases). The CDR3 contains 13 residues. V dropped 8 bases and J dropped 0 bases, with 8 bases sitting between them. CDR1 is MNHEY, CDR2 SVGAGI, per germline. CDR3 in amino acids: CASGGNSNQPQHF. Written as DNA, the CDR3 is TGTGCCAGCGGGGGGAATAGCAATCAGCCCCAGCATTTT.

This clone was detected only a few times. The chain recombines TRBV7-9 with TRBJ2-7; perhaps TRBD1 as D (5 bases). The length of the CDR3 is 15 residues. Germline V lookup: CDR1 SEHNR, CDR2 FQNEAQ (reference sequence). Trimming stripped 5 bases from V and 4 bases from J, with 18 bases between. CDR3 region: CASSPGTSGLYEQYF. The DNA of the CDR3 is TGTGCCAGCAGCCCCGGCACTTCAGGGCTGTACGAGCAGTACTTC.

V and J are TRBV27 and TRBJ2-5, with D perhaps assigned TRBD1 or TRBD2 (5 bases each). Germline V gene sequence: CDR1 MNHEY, CDR2 SMNVEV (reference sequence). Deletions cut 6 bases from V and 2 bases from J, with 16 bases between. The CDR3 has 15 residues. The CDR3 sequence: CASSLRRGLQETQYF. Written as DNA, the CDR3 is TGTGCCAGCAGCCTCCGCCGGGGCCTTCAAGAGACCCAGTACTTC.

This clone was detected once. The J gene is TRBJ2-7, the V gene TRBV10-3; D remains unclear. Trimming shortened V by 3 bases and J by 0 bases, and 9 bases separated the two germline ends. Germline V gene data show CDR1 as ENHRY and CDR2 as SYGVKD. The CDR3 extends over 14 amino acids. For the CDR3, the DNA is TGTGCCATCAGTGATGGTTGGAACTCCTACGAGCAGTACTTC. Translating gives CAISDGWNSYEQYF.

This clone was recorded once. This chain uses TRBV4-2 with TRBJ1-4, with no clear D. Per the germline V gene, CDR1 is LGHNA and CDR2 is YNFKEQ. The CDR3 runs 16 residues. V was shortened by 0 bases and J by 7 bases, with 15 bases between the two germline ends. The CDR3 region has the DNA TGTGCCAGCAGCCAAGAAGTCGCTCCCCCGGGTGAAAAACTGTTTTTT. Amino acids: CASSQEVAPPGEKLFF.